One sample yielded the 9 T cell receptor beta chains listed below, sequenced in a study of blood T cell repertoires in COVID-19. Using immunoSEQ multiplex PCR, the repertoire was profiled, and TCRdb retains in-frame clones only, with some absent. The sample carries fewer than 150,000 clones, roughly 84% recorded once. The source material was peripheral blood. The source of these receptors is a woman in her 30s who had recovered from COVID-19.

This clone was picked up one time. The chain recombines TRBV7-2 with TRBJ2-5; D gene unclear. Trimming took off 3 bases at V and 2 bases at J, with 7 bases between the two ends. CDR3 length: 13 amino acids. Germline CDR1 reads SGHTA; CDR2 reads FQGNSA. CDR3 nucleotide sequence: TGTGCCAGCAGCTTCAGACTGCAAGAGACCCAGTACTTC. It translates to CASSFRLQETQYF.

The chain links TRBV9 to TRBJ1-4; a possible D gene is TRBD1 (5 bases). CDR1 SGDLS and CDR2 YYNGEE come from the germline V gene. The CDR3 contains 15 residues. Trimming stripped 4 bases from V and 8 bases from J, with 18 bases between. The CDR3 nucleotides are TGTGCCAGCAGCTCGTTGGGGGGGGATTCGGAAAAACTGTTTTTT. Protein product: CASSSLGGDSEKLFF.

V gene TRBV28 combines with J gene TRBJ2-3, with D perhaps matching TRBD1 (5 bases). The V and J ends lost 5 bases and 6 bases respectively, with 21 bases between them. Germline CDR1 reads MDHEN; CDR2 reads SYDVKM. CDR3 size: 16 residues. The CDR3 bases are TGTGCCAGCAGTCCGGTTGTGGGGCAGTGGGTGGATACGCAGTATTTT. It translates to CASSPVVGQWVDTQYF.

V usage is TRBV7-3 and J usage is TRBJ1-3, with TRBD1 as a possible D gene (6 bases). V gave up 0 bases and J gave up 6 bases, with 9 bases separating them. CDR1 and CDR2 from the germline V gene are SGHTA and FQGTGA. The CDR3 has 14 residues. This CDR3 reads CASSLTPGENTIYF. For the CDR3, the DNA is TGTGCCAGCAGCTTAACGCCAGGGGAAAACACCATATATTTT.

The chain uses TRBV6-6 and TRBJ2-7; 8 bases are a match to TRBD2. The CDR3 covers 16 residues. Germline V gene sequence: CDR1 MNHNY, CDR2 SVGAGI (reference sequence). V lost 2 bases to trimming and J lost 3 bases; unmatched junction nucleotides: 9. CDR3 bases: TGTGCCAGCAGTTACGAGGCGGCGGGAGGCCTCTACGAGCAGTACTTC. Residues: CASSYEAAGGLYEQYF.

The rearrangement joins TRBV7-9 to TRBJ2-1, with 7 bases matching TRBD2. Losses at the gene ends were 4 bases for V and 7 bases for J; bases not matched to a gene: 1. The germline V gene encodes CDR1 SEHNR and CDR2 FQNEAQ (reference sequence). The CDR3 runs 12 residues. The CDR3 bases are TGTGCCAGCAGCTCTAGCGGTAATGAGCAGTTCTTC. Translation: CASSSSGNEQFF.

The CDR3 spells CASSSGLINEQFF. CDR3 nucleotides: TGTGCCAGCAGCTCTGGACTAATCAATGAGCAGTTCTTC. This chain connects TRBV7-3 to TRBJ2-1, with D possibly TRBD2 on 6 matching bases. The CDR3 covers 13 residues. Per germline, CDR1 SGHTA and CDR2 FQGTGA. Trimming took off 4 bases at V and 6 bases at J, with 10 bases between the two ends.

V gene TRBV18 combines with J gene TRBJ2-1, with 8 bases identical to TRBD2. In germline, CDR1 is KGHSH, CDR2 LQKENI. This CDR3 is built from 17 residues. Germline trimming cut 0 bases from V and 6 bases from J; bases unmatched to any gene: 10. The CDR3 nucleotides are TGTGCCAGCTCACCACCGGGGCGCGGGGGGCAGGTCAATGAGCAGTTCTTC. Translation: CASSPPGRGGQVNEQFF.

The gene calls are TRBV5-5 and TRBJ1-1; perhaps TRBD1 as D (5 bases). The V gene lost 2 bases and the J gene lost 0 bases, with 11 bases spanning the gap. Germline CDR1 reads SGHKS; CDR2 reads YYEKEE (reference sequence). CDR3 size: 15 residues. CDR3 loop: CASSFLPGVNTEAFF. In DNA, the CDR3 is TGTGCCAGCAGCTTTCTGCCGGGGGTGAACACTGAAGCTTTCTTT.